This T cell receptor beta chain came from a study of T cells in Graves' hyperthyroidism and ophthalmopathy. In the study overall: Upon initial diagnosis and before any treatment, peripheral blood was collected.

This clonotype occurred a few times. Using RNA transcripts as the source, TCR beta CDR3 regions were amplified. A set of HTBI primers served as the primers for a first-round RT-PCR of the TCR CDR3. Using its own MiXCR run on the multiplex PCR reads, TCRdb lists one record per CDR3 protein. This repertoire shows around 700,000 distinct CDR3 sequences, 18% found once; its top ten account for over 15%. Initially, at the first diagnosis of hyperthyroidism and before any ophthalmopathy symptoms, blood was sampled. V lost 6 bases to trimming and J lost 1 base, with 17 bases between them. CDR1 is SNHLY and CDR2 is FYNNEI in the germline V gene. CDR3 length: 16 residues.

The chain employs TRBV2 and TRBJ2-3; tentative D call: TRBD1 (5 bases). This TCR came from a woman in her fifties or sixties with Graves' hyperthyroidism that later progressed to Graves' ophthalmopathy. The sample consisted of blood. The CDR3 DNA reads TGTGCCAGCAGGGACCTACGACAGTTCGGCACAGATACGCAGTATTTT. As protein: CASRDLRQFGTDTQYF.